This TCR beta chain is from a study of spatial heterogeneity in lung cancer. Study at large: An average of more than ten raw reads was observed per unique TCR and UMI combination. Study-wide findings and caveats: Counts that tracked tumor mutation counts were those of expanded intratumoral alpha and beta TCRs.

Looked up from germline, CDR1 is DFQATT and CDR2 is SNEGSKA (reference sequence). V dropped 6 bases and J dropped 5 bases, with 11 bases sitting between them. CDR3 length equals 12 residues. The study tagged each TCR cDNA molecule with a unique molecular identifier. TCRdb processed the 5' RACE reads anew with MiXCR; each CDR3 protein has one entry. The sample has around 770 distinct CDR3 sequences, around two fifths seen once. Sample time point: sample taken at primary tumor resection. Whole RNA from tumor, nontumor lung or frozen PBMC was sequenced unsorted. Of note for this clonotype: The antigen is unknown. A library made for alpha chains picked up this beta chain off target, so its size means little.

The TCR sequence derives from a male donor with early-stage non-small cell lung cancer. The chain couples TRBV20-1 to TRBJ1-5; D is possibly TRBD1 (6 bases). This specimen consisted of lung tumor tissue, obtained at surgery. Written as DNA, the CDR3 is TGCAGTGCCCACTCAGGGGATCAGCCCCAGCATTTT. Amino acid sequence: CSAHSGDQPQHF.